This is a list of T cell receptor beta chains from one sample in a study of T-cell reconstitution after alpha-beta-depleted transplantation in children. TCRdb passed the PCR reads through MiXCR, listing each CDR3 protein once. The sample has about a million distinct CDR3 sequences, around 30% seen once. The sequencing here drew on PBMCs, mostly from graft donor cells, taken 360 days after TCRalphabeta/CD19-depleted stem cell transplant. The origin of the receptors is a boy in the first two years of life who had a stem cell transplant for SCID, so the T cells may come from the graft donor. Each CDR3 is given with its conserved first and last residue. The order of the fields is CDR3 DNA, CDR3 protein, D gene, clone size, J gene, V gene. The D gene is left open where the match is weak. Only some rows state a clone size, as once, few, many or a class for expanded clones.

TGTGCCAGCAGTCCCGGCGCCTTAAGGGGGGGGCCGGACAATGAGCAGTTCTTC	CASSPGALRGGPDNEQFF	NA	NA	TRBJ2-1	TRBV6-2/TRBV6-3
TGCAGCGTGGGGACAGGGGCTAACTATGGCTACACCTTC	CSVGTGANYGYTF	TRBD1	NA	TRBJ1-2	TRBV29-1
TGTGCCAGCAGCTTAGCCCGGGGAAGGGGCGGGGCAGATACGCAGTATTTT	CASSLARGRGGADTQYF	NA	NA	TRBJ2-3	TRBV11-1
TGTGCCAGCAGACCAGAACTAGCGGGGAACACCGGGGAGCTGTTTTTT	CASRPELAGNTGELFF	TRBD2	NA	TRBJ2-2	TRBV27
TGTGCCAGCAGCTTACATGGGGAAGTGGGCAATGAGCAGTTCTTC	CASSLHGEVGNEQFF	NA	NA	TRBJ2-1	TRBV7-3
TGTGCCAGCAGTTTTCCCCCGACAGGGAAGAGGGCAGATACGCAGTATTTT	CASSFPPTGKRADTQYF	TRBD1	NA	TRBJ2-3	TRBV12-3/TRBV12-4
TGTGCCAGCAGCTTAGAATGGAGCTCCTACAATGAGCAGTTCTTC	CASSLEWSSYNEQFF	NA	NA	TRBJ2-1	TRBV11-2
TGTGCCAGCAGCCAAGATTGGTATGAGAGAGGCCCTTATGACAAAAACATTCAGTACTTC	CASSQDWYERGPYDKNIQYF	NA	NA	TRBJ2-4	TRBV4-2
TGTGCCAGCAGCCTCCTGCTAGCGTCAAACAATGAGCAGTTCTTC	CASSLLLASNNEQFF	NA	few	TRBJ2-1	TRBV27
TGTGCCATCGGACCCACGAGCTCCTACAATGAGCAGTTCTTC	CAIGPTSSYNEQFF	NA	NA	TRBJ2-1	TRBV6-1
TGCAGCGTTGAACTCCTTGGAAACACCATATATTTT	CSVELLGNTIYF	NA	few	TRBJ1-3	TRBV29-1
TGTGCCAGCAGTGTAACAGGGGGGAGTACCGGGGAGCTGTTTTTT	CASSVTGGSTGELFF	TRBD1	few	TRBJ2-2	TRBV6-1
TGCAGCGTGGAGGCTGTCGCTGAAGCTTTCTTT	CSVEAVAEAFF	NA	few	TRBJ1-1	TRBV29-1
TGTGCCACCAGCAGATTAGGGGTGCGAGAGACCCAGTACTTC	CATSRLGVRETQYF	NA	NA	TRBJ2-5	TRBV15
TGCGCCAGCAGCGAGCAGGGCGTGAGTGAAAAACTGTTTTTT	CASSEQGVSEKLFF	NA	NA	TRBJ1-4	TRBV5-1
TGCAGCGTTGAAATTGGGAGGGGGGCCCATCATGAGACCCAGTACTTC	CSVEIGRGAHHETQYF	NA	NA	TRBJ2-5	TRBV29-1
TGTGCCATCAGTGAGTCGAGCACAAAGCAAGTTTACAATGAGCAGTTCTTC	CAISESSTKQVYNEQFF	NA	NA	TRBJ2-1	TRBV10-3
TGTGCCAGCAGTTATGAGTCCGGCAGGGCGAACACTGAAGCTTTCTTT	CASSYESGRANTEAFF	NA	NA	TRBJ1-1	TRBV6-5
TGTGCCAGCAGCTCCCTACAGGGTTGGGAAGATACGCAGTATTTT	CASSSLQGWEDTQYF	NA	few	TRBJ2-3	TRBV7-8
TGTGCCAGCAGTGATGGGGAGCTGACTGAAGCTTTCTTT	CASSDGELTEAFF	NA	NA	TRBJ1-1	TRBV2